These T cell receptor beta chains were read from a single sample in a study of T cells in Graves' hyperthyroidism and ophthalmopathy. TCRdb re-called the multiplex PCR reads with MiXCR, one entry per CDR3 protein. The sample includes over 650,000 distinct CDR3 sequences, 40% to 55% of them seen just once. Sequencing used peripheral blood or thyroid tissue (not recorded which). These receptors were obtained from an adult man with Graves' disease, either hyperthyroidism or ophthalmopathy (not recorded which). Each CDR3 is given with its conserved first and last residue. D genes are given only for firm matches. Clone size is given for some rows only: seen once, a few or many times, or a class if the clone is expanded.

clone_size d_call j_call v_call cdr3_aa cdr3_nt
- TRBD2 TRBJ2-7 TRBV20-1 CSARLSGGGYEQYF TGCAGTGCTAGGCTGAGCGGGGGGGGCTACGAGCAGTACTTC
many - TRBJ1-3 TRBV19 CASMAVRSGNTIYF TGTGCCAGTATGGCAGTCCGCTCTGGAAACACCATATATTTT
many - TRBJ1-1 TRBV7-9 CASSPHPGRNTEAFF TGTGCCAGCAGCCCCCACCCGGGACGGAACACTGAAGCTTTCTTT
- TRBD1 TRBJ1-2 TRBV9 CAGSAGGGRHLGYTF TGTGCCGGCAGCGCCGGAGGGGGCAGACACCTTGGCTACACCTTC
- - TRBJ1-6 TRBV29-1 CSAQVADGSPLHF TGCAGCGCCCAAGTGGCAGATGGGTCACCCCTCCACTTT
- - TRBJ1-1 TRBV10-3 CASSEWRLRAEAFF TGTGCCAGCAGTGAGTGGCGCTTGAGGGCTGAAGCTTTCTTT
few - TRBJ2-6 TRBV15 CATSRAGTGANVLTF TGTGCCACCAGCAGAGCCGGGACAGGGGCCAACGTCCTGACTTTC
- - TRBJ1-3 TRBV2 CASSLGANSGNTIYF TGTGCCAGCAGCTTGGGCGCGAACTCTGGAAACACCATATATTTT
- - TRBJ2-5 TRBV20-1 CSADGQGQSIGETQYF TGCAGTGCGGACGGGCAGGGGCAATCGATTGGGGAGACCCAGTACTTC
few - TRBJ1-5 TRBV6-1 CASSEAPDRRYSNQPQHF TGTGCCAGCAGTGAAGCCCCCGACAGGAGATATAGCAATCAGCCCCAGCATTTT
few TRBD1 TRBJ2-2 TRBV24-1 CATSARDRDGGELFF TGTGCCACCAGTGCCCGGGACAGGGACGGCGGGGAGCTGTTTTTT
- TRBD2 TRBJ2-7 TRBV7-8 CASSQRGLAGGNPYEQYF TGTGCCAGCAGCCAAAGGGGACTAGCGGGAGGAAACCCCTACGAGCAGTACTTC
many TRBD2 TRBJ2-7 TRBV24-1 CATSETSGSPYEQYF TGTGCCACCAGTGAAACTAGCGGGAGCCCCTACGAGCAGTACTTC
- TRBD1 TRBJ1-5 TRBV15 CASAPDRSGNQPQHF TGTGCTAGTGCCCCGGACAGGTCTGGCAATCAGCCCCAGCATTTT
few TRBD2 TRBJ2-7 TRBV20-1 CSAILAGFYEQYF TGCAGTGCTATACTAGCGGGTTTCTACGAGCAGTACTTC
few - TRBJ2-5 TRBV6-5 CASFRGPGETQYF TGTGCCAGCTTCAGGGGACCCGGAGAGACCCAGTACTTC
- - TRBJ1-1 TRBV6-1 CASSLGGQTNTEAFF TGTGCCAGCAGTTTAGGCGGGCAGACGAACACTGAAGCTTTCTTT
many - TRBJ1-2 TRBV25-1 CASGRKGQNYGYTF TGTGCCAGCGGGAGAAAGGGGCAGAACTATGGCTACACCTTC
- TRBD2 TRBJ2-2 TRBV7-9 CASSLGLAGVTGELFF TGTGCCAGCAGCCTGGGACTAGCGGGAGTTACCGGGGAGCTGTTTTTT
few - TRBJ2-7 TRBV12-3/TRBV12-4 CASSPRAPYEQYF TGTGCCAGCAGTCCACGGGCCCCCTACGAGCAGTACTTC
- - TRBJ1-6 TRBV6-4 CASSDSRGSPPHF TGTGCCAGCAGTGACTCTAGGGGTTCACCCCCCCACTTT
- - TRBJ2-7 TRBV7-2 CASSLAGGDFEQYF TGTGCCAGCAGCTTAGCGGGAGGCGATTTCGAGCAGTACTTC
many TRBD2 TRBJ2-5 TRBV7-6 CASSPRGAGGGETQYF TGTGCCAGCAGCCCCCGTGGAGCGGGAGGGGGAGAGACCCAGTACTTC
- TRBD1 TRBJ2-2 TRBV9 CASSVATGVSTGELFF TGTGCCAGCAGCGTGGCCACAGGGGTGAGCACCGGGGAGCTGTTTTTT
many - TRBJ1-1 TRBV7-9 CASSLEGSITEAFF TGTGCCAGCAGCTTAGAGGGAAGTATCACTGAAGCTTTCTTT
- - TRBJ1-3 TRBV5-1 CASSLGQAISANTIYF TGCGCCAGCAGCTTGGGACAGGCGATCTCTGCAAACACCATATATTTT
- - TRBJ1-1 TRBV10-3 CAISAIGGTEAFF TGTGCCATCAGTGCCATAGGAGGCACTGAAGCTTTCTTT
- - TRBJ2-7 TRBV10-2 CASSAQYYEQYF TGTGCCAGCAGTGCGCAGTACTACGAGCAGTACTTC
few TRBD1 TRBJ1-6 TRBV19 CASTYYDRGNSPLHF TGTGCCAGTACCTATTACGACAGGGGCAACTCACCCCTCCACTTT
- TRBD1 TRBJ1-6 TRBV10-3 CAISRDRGSSSPLHF TGTGCCATCAGCAGAGACAGGGGGTCAAGTTCACCCCTCCACTTT
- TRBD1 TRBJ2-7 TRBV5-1 CASSWTGTGGGEQYF TGCGCCAGCAGCTGGACCGGGACAGGGGGCGGAGAGCAGTACTTC
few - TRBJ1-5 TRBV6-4 CASSVGFGEGQPQHF TGTGCCAGCAGTGTAGGGTTCGGCGAGGGTCAGCCCCAGCATTTT
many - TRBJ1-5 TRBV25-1 CASSAIGIHQPQHF TGTGCCAGCAGTGCGATAGGGATTCATCAGCCCCAGCATTTT
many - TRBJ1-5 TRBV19 CASSIQGDQPQHF TGTGCCAGTAGTATACAGGGAGATCAGCCCCAGCATTTT
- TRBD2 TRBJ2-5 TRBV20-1 CSAPTSGGARVTQETQYF TGCAGTGCTCCGACTAGCGGGGGGGCTCGGGTTACACAAGAGACCCAGTACTTC
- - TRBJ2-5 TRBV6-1 CASSLQGEAETQYF TGTGCCAGCAGTCTCCAAGGGGAAGCAGAGACCCAGTACTTC
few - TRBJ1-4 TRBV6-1 CASSSGQPGQREKLFF TGTGCCAGCAGTTCCGGGCAGCCGGGGCAGAGGGAAAAACTGTTTTTT
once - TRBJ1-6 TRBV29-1 CSLAGAGVADSPLHF TGCAGCTTGGCGGGGGCAGGGGTCGCGGATTCACCCCTCCACTTT
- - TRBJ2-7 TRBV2 CASSYQGGDYEQYF TGTGCCAGCAGTTACCAAGGGGGGGACTACGAGCAGTACTTC
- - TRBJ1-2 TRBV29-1 CSLDVGPGSGYTF TGCAGCTTGGATGTCGGTCCAGGGTCTGGCTACACCTTC
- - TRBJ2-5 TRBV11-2 CASSFGDSWGNQETQYF TGTGCCAGCAGCTTTGGGGATAGCTGGGGGAACCAAGAGACCCAGTACTTC
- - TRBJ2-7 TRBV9 CASSVGYGSYEQYF TGTGCCAGCAGCGTAGGGTATGGATCCTACGAGCAGTACTTC
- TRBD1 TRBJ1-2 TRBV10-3 CAISAPGQGADGYTF TGTGCCATCAGTGCTCCGGGGCAGGGGGCAGATGGCTACACCTTC
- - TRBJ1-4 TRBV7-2 CASSQGGF TGTGCCAGCAGTCAAGGGGGTTTT
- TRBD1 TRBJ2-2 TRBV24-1 CATGTEELFF TGTGCCACCGGGACAGAGGAGCTGTTTTTT
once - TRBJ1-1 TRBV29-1 CSVERVVEAFF TGCAGCGTTGAAAGGGTAGTCGAAGCTTTCTTT
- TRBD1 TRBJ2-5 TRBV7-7 CASSLDPSDRSQETQYF TGTGCTAGCAGCTTAGACCCTTCGGACAGGAGCCAAGAGACCCAGTACTTC
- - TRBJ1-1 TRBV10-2 CASSESGDREAFF TGCGCCAGCAGTGAGTCAGGAGACAGGGAAGCTTTCTTT
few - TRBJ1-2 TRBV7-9 CASSLAGEARKGYGYTF TGTGCCAGCAGCTTAGCGGGGGAGGCGAGAAAAGGCTATGGCTACACCTTC
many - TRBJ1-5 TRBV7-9 CASSRVGSQPQHF TGTGCCAGCAGCCGTGTTGGGAGTCAGCCCCAGCATTTT
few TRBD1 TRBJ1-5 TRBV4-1 CASSRGQASNQPQHF TGCGCCAGCAGCCGAGGACAGGCTAGCAATCAGCCCCAGCATTTT
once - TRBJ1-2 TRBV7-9 CASSVKTPRGGYTF TGTGCCAGCAGCGTCAAAACCCCCCGCGGGGGCTACACCTTC
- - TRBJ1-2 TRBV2 CASNLDWRALF TGTGCCAGCAATTTGGACTGGAGAGCCCTCTTC
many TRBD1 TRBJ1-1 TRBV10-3 CAGRRTGNTEAFF TGTGCCGGGCGAAGGACAGGGAACACTGAAGCTTTCTTT
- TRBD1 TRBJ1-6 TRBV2 CASSEARGQVNSPLHF TGTGCCAGCAGTGAAGCGAGGGGACAGGTGAATTCACCCCTCCACTTT
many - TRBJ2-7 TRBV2 CASVGNEQYF TGTGCCAGCGTTGGTAACGAGCAGTACTTC
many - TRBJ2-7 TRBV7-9 CASSYNSYEQYF TGTGCCAGCAGCTACAACTCCTACGAGCAGTACTTC